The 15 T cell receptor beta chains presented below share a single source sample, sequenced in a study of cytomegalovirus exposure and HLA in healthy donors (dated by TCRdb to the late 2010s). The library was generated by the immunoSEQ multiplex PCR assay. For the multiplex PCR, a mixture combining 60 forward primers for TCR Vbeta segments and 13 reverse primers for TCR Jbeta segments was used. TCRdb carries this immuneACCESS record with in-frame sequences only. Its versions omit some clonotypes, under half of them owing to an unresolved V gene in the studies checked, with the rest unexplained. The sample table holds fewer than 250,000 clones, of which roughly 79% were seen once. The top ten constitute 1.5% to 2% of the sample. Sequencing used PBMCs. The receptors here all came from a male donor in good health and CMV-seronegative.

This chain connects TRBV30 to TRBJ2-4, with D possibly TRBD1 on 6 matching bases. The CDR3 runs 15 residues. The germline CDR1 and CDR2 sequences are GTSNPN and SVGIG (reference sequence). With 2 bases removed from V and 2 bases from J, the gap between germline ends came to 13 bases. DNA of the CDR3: TGTGCCTGGAGTCCCGGACAGCCCACCAAAAACATTCAGTACTTC. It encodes CAWSPGQPTKNIQYF.

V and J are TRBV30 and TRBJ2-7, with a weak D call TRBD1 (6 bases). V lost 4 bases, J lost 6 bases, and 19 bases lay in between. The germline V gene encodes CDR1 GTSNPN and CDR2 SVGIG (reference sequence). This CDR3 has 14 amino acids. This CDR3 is CAWMTGAATGEQYF. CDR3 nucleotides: TGTGCCTGGATGACGGGCGCAGCGACAGGCGAGCAGTACTTC. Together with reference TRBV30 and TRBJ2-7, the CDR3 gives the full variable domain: SQTIHQWPATLVQPVGSPLSLECTVEGTSNPNLYWYRQAAGRGLQLLFYSVGIGQISSEVPQNLSASRPQDRQFILSSKKLLLSDSGFYLCAWMTGAATGEQYFGPGTRLTVT.

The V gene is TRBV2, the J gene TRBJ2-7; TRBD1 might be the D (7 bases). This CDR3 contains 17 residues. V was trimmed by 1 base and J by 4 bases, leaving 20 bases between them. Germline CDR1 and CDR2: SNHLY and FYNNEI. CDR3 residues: CASSEEAMTGRQYEQYF. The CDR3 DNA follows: TGTGCCAGCAGTGAAGAGGCGATGACAGGGAGGCAATACGAGCAGTACTTC.

The chain's CDR3 is CASSIGQGANYGYTF. The DNA of the CDR3 is TGTGCCAGCAGCATAGGACAGGGGGCTAACTATGGCTACACCTTC. V gene TRBV5-6 combines with J gene TRBJ1-2; 10 nucleotides agree with TRBD1. Germline lookup yields CDR1 SGHDT and CDR2 YYEEEE. There are 15 residues in the CDR3. J lost 0 bases, V lost 4 bases, and 3 bases had no gene match.

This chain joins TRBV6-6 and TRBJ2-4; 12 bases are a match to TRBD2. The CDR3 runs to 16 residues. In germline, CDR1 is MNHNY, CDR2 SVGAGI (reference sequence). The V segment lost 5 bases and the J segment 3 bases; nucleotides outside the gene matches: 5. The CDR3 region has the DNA TGTGCCAGCAGTCCTTGGGGACTAGCGGGCAAAAACATTCAGTACTTC. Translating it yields CASSPWGLAGKNIQYF.

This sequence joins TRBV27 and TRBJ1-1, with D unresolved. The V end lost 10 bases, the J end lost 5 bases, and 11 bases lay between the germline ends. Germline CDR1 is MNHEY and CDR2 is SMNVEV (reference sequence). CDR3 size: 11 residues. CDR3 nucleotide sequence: TGTGCCACTGTTCGGGGTACTGAAGCTTTCTTT. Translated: CATVRGTEAFF.

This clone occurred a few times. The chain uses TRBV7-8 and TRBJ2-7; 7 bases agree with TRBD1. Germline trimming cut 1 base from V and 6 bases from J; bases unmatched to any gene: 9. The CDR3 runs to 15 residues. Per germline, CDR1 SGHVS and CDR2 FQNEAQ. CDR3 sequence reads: CASSLEGTGVAEQYF. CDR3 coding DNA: TGTGCCAGCAGCTTAGAGGGAACAGGGGTTGCCGAGCAGTACTTC.

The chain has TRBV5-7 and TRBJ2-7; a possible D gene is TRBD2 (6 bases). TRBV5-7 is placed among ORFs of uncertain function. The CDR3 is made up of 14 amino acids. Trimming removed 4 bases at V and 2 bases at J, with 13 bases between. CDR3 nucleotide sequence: TGTGCCAGCAGCGTGGGAGGCACTGCCTACGAGCAGTACTTC. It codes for CASSVGGTAYEQYF.

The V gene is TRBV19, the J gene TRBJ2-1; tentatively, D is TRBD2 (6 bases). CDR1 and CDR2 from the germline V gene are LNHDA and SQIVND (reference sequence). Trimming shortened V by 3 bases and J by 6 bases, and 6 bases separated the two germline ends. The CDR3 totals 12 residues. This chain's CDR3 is CASSMGGNEQFF. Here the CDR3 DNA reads TGTGCCAGTAGTATGGGGGGCAATGAGCAGTTCTTC.

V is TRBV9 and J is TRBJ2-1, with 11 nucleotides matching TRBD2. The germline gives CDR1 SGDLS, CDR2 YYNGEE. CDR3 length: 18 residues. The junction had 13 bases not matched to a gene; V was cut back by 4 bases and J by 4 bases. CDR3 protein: CASSPRLSGRGAYNEQFF. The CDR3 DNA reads TGTGCCAGCAGCCCCCGCCTTAGCGGGAGGGGTGCTTACAATGAGCAGTTCTTC.

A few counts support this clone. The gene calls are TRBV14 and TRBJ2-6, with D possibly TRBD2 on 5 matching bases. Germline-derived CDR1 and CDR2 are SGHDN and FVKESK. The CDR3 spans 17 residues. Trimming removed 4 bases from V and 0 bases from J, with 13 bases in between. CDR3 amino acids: CASSLVRAHSGANVLTF. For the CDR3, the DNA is TGTGCCAGCAGCCTGGTGAGGGCCCACTCTGGGGCCAACGTCCTGACTTTC.

The CDR3 region is CASSTLGDNQPQHF. The CDR3 coding sequence is TGTGCCAGCAGTACTCTCGGGGACAATCAGCCCCAGCATTTT. The rearrangement links TRBV6-1 to TRBJ1-5; D gene uncertain. V lost 5 bases and J 3 bases, leaving 11 bases between the germline ends. The CDR3 extends over 14 amino acids. Germline V CDR1 and CDR2: MNHNS, SASEGT.

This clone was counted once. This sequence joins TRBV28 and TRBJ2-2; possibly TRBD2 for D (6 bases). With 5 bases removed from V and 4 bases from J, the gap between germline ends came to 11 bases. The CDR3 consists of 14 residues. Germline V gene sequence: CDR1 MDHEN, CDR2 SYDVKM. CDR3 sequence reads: CASSLQGGTGELFF. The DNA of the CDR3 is TGTGCCAGCAGTCTCCAGGGAGGCACCGGGGAGCTGTTTTTT.

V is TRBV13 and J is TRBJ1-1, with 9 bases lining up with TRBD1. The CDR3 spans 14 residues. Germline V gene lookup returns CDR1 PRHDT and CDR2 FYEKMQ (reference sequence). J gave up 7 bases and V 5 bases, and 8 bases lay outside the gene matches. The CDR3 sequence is CASSPGTGFLEAFF. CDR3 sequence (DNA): TGTGCCAGCAGCCCAGGGACAGGGTTTCTTGAAGCTTTCTTT.

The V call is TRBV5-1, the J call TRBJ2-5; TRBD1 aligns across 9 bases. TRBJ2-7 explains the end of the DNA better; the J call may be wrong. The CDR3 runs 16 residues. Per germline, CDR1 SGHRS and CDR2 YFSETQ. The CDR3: CASSPGKDRGYHEQYF. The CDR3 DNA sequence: TGCGCCAGCAGCCCGGGAAAGGACAGGGGTTACCACGAGCAGTACTTC.